Below, one TCR beta chain is given with its context. The time point is: blood 4 weeks post-SBRT, at nephrectomy. Treatment defined: 15 Gy SBRT to primary tumor, nephrectomy 4 weeks later. The record originates from a study of radiation and T cells in renal cell carcinoma. The method was immunoSEQ multiplex PCR; TCRdb's version includes in-frame clones alone and lacks a portion of them. The table includes over 120,000 clones, 65% to 90% detected once. This clonotype was obtained from a woman aged 45 to 65 with renal cell carcinoma. The sample here was blood, taken from a patient whose treatment included radiotherapy and nephrectomy.

CDR3 loop: CASSLVPGVGNTIYF. CDR3 sequence (DNA): TGTGCCAGCAGCTTAGTACCCGGGGTCGGAAACACCATATATTTT. This chain uses TRBV7-8 with TRBJ1-3; no firm D call. The CDR3 has 15 amino acids. The germline V gene encodes CDR1 SGHVS and CDR2 FQNEAQ. V lost 1 base, J lost 4 bases, and 11 bases lay in between.